These 19 T cell receptor beta chains were sequenced from one sample in a study of patients and donors after allogeneic stem cell transplantation. TCRdb processed the RT-PCR reads anew with MiXCR; each CDR3 protein has one entry. The table lists 25,000 or so distinct CDR3 sequences, 7% to 8.5% of them singletons. Material for sequencing was blood, either unsorted or a sorted T cell fraction (not recorded which). All receptors derive from a human donor who was either an allogeneic HSCT recipient or a stem cell or donor lymphocyte infusion donor (not recorded which). It is not recorded whose cells these are; they may come from a transplant donor.

The J gene is TRBJ1-1, the V gene TRBV6-5, with a weak D call TRBD1 (5 bases). Germline V gene data show CDR1 as MNHEY and CDR2 as SVGAGI. CDR3 length equals 15 residues. V shed 6 bases and J shed 1 base, with 15 bases lying between them. CDR3 protein: CASSYPLTGNTEAFF. The CDR3 nucleotides read TGTGCCAGCAGCTACCCTTTAACAGGGAACACTGAAGCTTTCTTT.

J is TRBJ2-7 and V is TRBV11-2; D not certain. Germline values: CDR1 SGHAT, CDR2 FQNNGV. The CDR3 contains 15 residues. V dropped 1 base and J dropped 3 bases, with 13 bases sitting between them. CDR3 bases: TGTGCCAGCAGCTTAGTTCTCGGACGGAGCTACGAGCAGTACTTC. It codes for CASSLVLGRSYEQYF.

This clonotype was seen a few times. V usage is TRBV6-1 and J usage is TRBJ2-3, with 9 nucleotides matching TRBD2. V shed 6 bases, J shed 5 bases, and the junction held 12 bases outside the gene matches. The CDR3 is 16 amino acids. Germline V gene data show CDR1 as MNHNS and CDR2 as SASEGT. The CDR3 loop is CASSAPMRGGRDTQYF. CDR3 nucleotide sequence: TGTGCCAGCAGCGCCCCCATGCGGGGGGGCAGAGATACGCAGTATTTT.

In this sample, this clonotype turned up many times. The chain links TRBV11-1 to TRBJ2-3; 8 bases match TRBD2. Germline V gene sequence: CDR1 SGHAT, CDR2 FQDESV (reference sequence). The V gene end was trimmed by 5 bases and the J gene end by 0 bases; junction bases not matched to a gene: 13. The CDR3 loop spans 18 amino acids. The CDR3 DNA is TGTGCCAGCAGCCCCCTTTTCGATAGCGGGGTTAGCACAGATACGCAGTATTTT. It is translated as CASSPLFDSGVSTDTQYF.

This clonotype was seen only a few times. J is TRBJ2-2 and V is TRBV5-1, with TRBD2 as a possible D gene (6 bases). The germline CDR1 and CDR2 sequences are SGHRS and YFSETQ. Trimming left V 0 bases short and J 6 bases short, with 12 bases between. The CDR3 totals 15 residues. The CDR3 nucleotides are TGCGCCAGCAGCTTGGTAAGCGGAGGGCCCGGGGAGCTGTTTTTT. This encodes CASSLVSGGPGELFF.

This clonotype was counted between two and nine times. The rearrangement joins TRBV4-2 to TRBJ2-3; D unclear. This CDR3 is built from 16 residues. Per the germline V gene, CDR1 is LGHNA and CDR2 is YNFKEQ. V lost 1 base, J lost 2 bases, and 13 bases lay in between. The CDR3 nucleotides are TGTGCCAGCAGCCAAGCCATAGATCGGCCCACAGATACGCAGTATTTT. It encodes CASSQAIDRPTDTQYF.

This clonotype was seen at least ten times. The rearrangement joins TRBV3-1 to TRBJ1-1; D uncertain. V lost 1 base, J lost 5 bases, and 8 bases lay in between. The length of the CDR3 is 13 residues. Germline lookup yields CDR1 LGHDT and CDR2 YNNKEL (reference sequence). The CDR3 bases are TGTGCCAGCAGCCAAGGGTGGGAGACTGAAGCTTTCTTT. It specifies CASSQGWETEAFF.

This clonotype came up a few times. This rearrangement joins TRBV9 to TRBJ1-2, with D hard to call. The V and J ends lost 4 bases and 5 bases respectively, with 9 bases between them. The CDR3 is 12 residues long. Looked up from germline, CDR1 is SGDLS and CDR2 is YYNGEE. The CDR3 loop reads CASSLWAYGYTF. CDR3 sequence (DNA): TGTGCCAGCAGCCTGTGGGCGTATGGCTACACCTTC.

The CDR3 sequence: CASSPYSGTSGGAGDTQYF. As DNA, the CDR3 is TGCGCCAGCAGCCCGTATTCCGGGACTAGCGGGGGGGCTGGAGATACGCAGTATTTT. The rearrangement links TRBV4-1 to TRBJ2-3; 16 nucleotides line up with TRBD2. J gave up 5 bases and V 4 bases, and 12 bases lay outside the gene matches. The CDR3 is 19 amino acids. Germline assignment: CDR1 MGHRA and CDR2 YSYEKL.

This clonotype came up once. J is TRBJ1-6 and V is TRBV7-9; no clear D gene. V shed 10 bases and J shed 5 bases, with 21 bases lying between them. The CDR3 runs to 16 residues. CDR1 and CDR2 from the germline V gene are SEHNR and FQNEAQ (reference sequence). CDR3 DNA: TGTGCCACAGAACCGACCACGTACGTCGATAATTCACCCCTCCACTTT. Its translation is CATEPTTYVDNSPLHF.

This clonotype was observed many times. The chain links TRBV2 to TRBJ2-1; D might be TRBD2 (5 bases). Germline loops: CDR1 SNHLY, CDR2 FYNNEI. V lost 3 bases to trimming and J lost 4 bases, with 13 bases between them. The CDR3 totals 15 residues. The CDR3 sequence: CASSDDGVGYNEQFF. CDR3 bases: TGTGCCAGCAGTGATGACGGGGTGGGGTACAATGAGCAGTTCTTC.

This clonotype has a count of ten or more. The genes are TRBV9 and TRBJ2-3; perhaps TRBD1 as D (5 bases). CDR3 length equals 14 residues. CDR1 SGDLS and CDR2 YYNGEE come from the germline V gene. The V and J ends lost 3 bases and 4 bases respectively, with 12 bases between them. The CDR3 coding sequence is TGTGCCAGCAGCGGGGGCGAAGTCGCAGATACGCAGTATTTT. It is translated as CASSGGEVADTQYF.

In its sample, this clonotype ranks as medium-sized (0.01 to 0.1%). This chain connects TRBV2 to TRBJ2-5; D is unresolved. The CDR3 has 11 residues. The germline V and J ends were trimmed by 4 bases and 3 bases, with 3 bases remaining between them. Germline V gives CDR1 SNHLY, CDR2 FYNNEI. The CDR3 sequence is CASSAEETQYF. The CDR3 DNA is TGTGCCAGCAGTGCCGAAGAGACCCAGTACTTC. The entire variable domain, with the rest obtained from reference TRBV2 and TRBJ2-5, is as follows: EPEVTQTPSHQVTQMGQEVILRCVPISNHLYFYWYRQILGQKVEFLVSFYNNEISEKSEIFDDQFSVERPDGSNFTLKIRSTKLEDSAMYFCASSAEETQYFGPGTRLLVL.

This clonotype was seen repeatedly, ten times or more. This chain links TRBV6-1 with TRBJ2-3; 8 positions agree with TRBD1. With 7 bases clipped from V and 0 bases from J, the junction kept 9 bases outside the gene matches. CDR3 length: 16 residues. The germline V gene has CDR1 MNHNS and CDR2 SASEGT. This CDR3 reads CASKLSRGLSTDTQYF. The CDR3 DNA follows: TGTGCCAGCAAATTGTCCAGGGGGCTAAGCACAGATACGCAGTATTTT.

This clonotype has ten or more counts. For the CDR3, the DNA is TGCAGTGCTAGAGGTACTAGTTCACTCTACGAGCAGTACTTC. This encodes CSARGTSSLYEQYF. The chain links TRBV20-1 to TRBJ2-7; D perhaps matches TRBD2 (5 bases). Germline V gives CDR1 DFQATT, CDR2 SNEGSKA (reference sequence). This CDR3 is 14 amino acids long. V dropped 1 base and J dropped 3 bases, with 13 bases sitting between them.

This clonotype was recorded at least ten times. V is TRBV20-1 and J is TRBJ1-2; D not resolved. Germline loops: CDR1 DFQATT, CDR2 SNEGSKA (reference sequence). The CDR3 runs 14 residues. V was cut by 0 bases and J by 1 base, with 9 bases left in between. The chain's CDR3 is CSARDFGGNYGYTF. DNA for the CDR3: TGCAGTGCTAGAGATTTTGGCGGTAACTATGGCTACACCTTC.

This clonotype was counted only a few times. Compared with germline, one end of the junction differs, possibly owing to a read error. This rearrangement joins TRBV20-1 to TRBJ2-5; 9 bases are a match to TRBD2. Per germline, CDR1 DFQATT and CDR2 SNEGSKA (reference sequence). The CDR3 consists of 15 residues. The chain's CDR3 is CSARGGSGSAKTQYF. CDR3 nucleotides: TGCAGTGCCAGAGGGGGTAGCGGGAGTGCAAAGACCCAGTACTTC.

This clonotype has more than one count but fewer than ten. The gene calls are TRBV7-9 and TRBJ1-3; D remains ambiguous. V lost 5 bases and J lost 1, with 9 bases in between. The CDR3 totals 14 residues. Germline V gene lookup returns CDR1 SEHNR and CDR2 FQNEAQ (reference sequence). The CDR3 loop is CASSPGISGNTIYF. As DNA, the CDR3 is TGTGCCAGCAGCCCAGGTATATCTGGAAACACCATATATTTT. Drawing the rest from reference TRBV7-9 and TRBJ1-3, the complete variable domain is DTGVSQNPRHKITKRGQNVTFRCDPISEHNRLYWYRQTLGQGPEFLTYFQNEAQLEKSRLLSDRFSAERPKGSFSTLEIQRTEQGDSAMYLCASSPGISGNTIYFGEGSWLTVV.

This clonotype was seen repeatedly, ten times or more. V is TRBV27 and J is TRBJ2-5, with 7 bases aligning to TRBD2. The V gene end was trimmed by 5 bases and the J gene end by 2 bases; junction bases not matched to a gene: 5. The CDR3 runs 14 residues. Germline loops: CDR1 MNHEY, CDR2 SMNVEV (reference sequence). CDR3 loop: CASSPRTRQETQYF. The CDR3 region has the DNA TGTGCCAGCAGTCCCCGGACTAGGCAAGAGACCCAGTACTTC.